These T cell receptor beta chains were read from a single sample in a study of shared clonotypes between healthy human individuals. The protocol was immunoSEQ multiplex PCR, while the TCRdb copy is restricted to in-frame clones and leaves out a portion. The data hold 2 million to 2.5 million clones, with approximately 90% observed a single time. Sequenced input: naive CD4+ T cells from PBMCs. The source is a man in his late teens or twenties in good health. Some clones in this sample may be carry-over from other donors' samples. CDR3s include the opening cysteine and the closing phenylalanine or tryptophan. The D gene is left open where the match is weak. The size field is filled for only some rows; it gives once, few, many or a size class.

abundance: -
len: 16
v_gene: TRBV30
d_gene: TRBD1
j_gene: TRBJ1-2
CDR3nt: TGTGCCTGGAGTGTACTGGTGGGACAGGGTTATAATGGCTACACCTTC
CDR3aa: CAWSVLVGQGYNGYTF

abundance: -
len: 11
v_gene: TRBV7-9
d_gene: -
j_gene: TRBJ2-1
CDR3nt: TGTGCCAGCCTCTGGGACTCCGCGCAGTTCTTC
CDR3aa: CASLWDSAQFF

abundance: -
len: 14
v_gene: TRBV18
d_gene: TRBD1
j_gene: TRBJ2-2
CDR3nt: TGTGCCAGCTCACATGACAGGGCCACCGGGGAGCTGTTTTTT
CDR3aa: CASSHDRATGELFF

abundance: -
len: 14
v_gene: TRBV15
d_gene: TRBD1
j_gene: TRBJ2-7
CDR3nt: TGTGCCACCAGCATCGGACAGGACGACTACGAGCAGTACTTC
CDR3aa: CATSIGQDDYEQYF

abundance: -
len: 15
v_gene: TRBV28
d_gene: TRBD1
j_gene: TRBJ1-1
CDR3nt: TGTGCCAGCAGTGCGCCAGGGGGCGAAAACACTGAAGCTTTCTTT
CDR3aa: CASSAPGGENTEAFF

abundance: -
len: 15
v_gene: TRBV7-6
d_gene: TRBD2
j_gene: TRBJ2-2
CDR3nt: TGTGCCAGCAGGTCATATAGCGGGAGGTCCGGGGAGCTGTTTTTT
CDR3aa: CASRSYSGRSGELFF

abundance: -
len: 14
v_gene: TRBV29-1
d_gene: TRBD2
j_gene: TRBJ2-5
CDR3nt: TGCAGCGGTAGCGGGAGGCTCTTCCAAGAGACCCAGTACTTC
CDR3aa: CSGSGRLFQETQYF

abundance: -
len: 16
v_gene: TRBV7-3
d_gene: TRBD2
j_gene: TRBJ2-7
CDR3nt: TGTGCCAGCAGCCTAGGGACTAGCGGGAGCGGTCACGAGCAGTACTTC
CDR3aa: CASSLGTSGSGHEQYF

abundance: -
len: 17
v_gene: TRBV10-2
d_gene: TRBD1
j_gene: TRBJ2-1
CDR3nt: TGCGCCAGCAGACCCGGACAGGGGACTAACTCCTACAATGAGCAGTTCTTC
CDR3aa: CASRPGQGTNSYNEQFF

abundance: -
len: 15
v_gene: TRBV5-5
d_gene: TRBD2
j_gene: TRBJ2-3
CDR3nt: TGTGCCAGCAGCGGCGGGGGGTCCCTCACAGATACGCAGTATTTT
CDR3aa: CASSGGGSLTDTQYF

abundance: -
len: 12
v_gene: TRBV19
d_gene: -
j_gene: TRBJ1-2
CDR3nt: TGTGCCACCTCGGACGGTGGGTTAGTCTACACCTTC
CDR3aa: CATSDGGLVYTF

abundance: -
len: 16
v_gene: TRBV18
d_gene: -
j_gene: TRBJ2-4
CDR3nt: TGTGCCAGCTCACCACCTGAGGGGATAGCCAAAAACATTCAGTACTTC
CDR3aa: CASSPPEGIAKNIQYF

abundance: -
len: 15
v_gene: TRBV5-1
d_gene: -
j_gene: TRBJ2-7
CDR3nt: TGCGCCAGCACCCCCTTGGGACACAGCTCCTACGAGCAGTACTTC
CDR3aa: CASTPLGHSSYEQYF

abundance: -
len: 15
v_gene: TRBV5-1
d_gene: -
j_gene: TRBJ2-3
CDR3nt: TGCGCCAGCAGCTTGGGCCCAGAGCTAGTTGGTGCGCAGTATTTT
CDR3aa: CASSLGPELVGAQYF

abundance: -
len: 15
v_gene: TRBV4-2
d_gene: -
j_gene: TRBJ2-2
CDR3nt: TGTGCCAGCAGCGGACCGGTGGGGGGCACCGGGGAGCTGTTTTTT
CDR3aa: CASSGPVGGTGELFF

abundance: -
len: 19
v_gene: TRBV29-1
d_gene: -
j_gene: TRBJ1-2
CDR3nt: TGCAGCGTTGAAGGGTTTACTTGGGCTCCTCCCGGGGGGTACTATGGCTACACCTTC
CDR3aa: CSVEGFTWAPPGGYYGYTF

abundance: -
len: 13
v_gene: TRBV5-1
d_gene: -
j_gene: TRBJ2-5
CDR3nt: TGCGCCAGCAGCTTAGGGGGCCAAGAGACCCAGTACTTC
CDR3aa: CASSLGGQETQYF

abundance: -
len: 14
v_gene: TRBV19
d_gene: TRBD1
j_gene: TRBJ2-2
CDR3nt: TGTGCCAGTAGCGCACAGGGGGTTGGCGGGGAGCTGTTTTTT
CDR3aa: CASSAQGVGGELFF

abundance: -
len: 15
v_gene: TRBV19
d_gene: TRBD1
j_gene: TRBJ1-2
CDR3nt: TGTGCCAGTAGCGCCCAAGGGGGCACGTTTGATGGCTACACCTTC
CDR3aa: CASSAQGGTFDGYTF

abundance: -
len: 15
v_gene: TRBV21-1
d_gene: -
j_gene: TRBJ1-5
CDR3nt: TGTGCCAGCAGCCCAAGGACAGGGGGTTATCAGCCCCAGCATTTT
CDR3aa: CASSPRTGGYQPQHF

abundance: -
len: 13
v_gene: TRBV30
d_gene: -
j_gene: TRBJ1-2
CDR3nt: TGTGCCTGGAGACGTACTATCCGCTATGGCTACACCTTC
CDR3aa: CAWRRTIRYGYTF

abundance: -
len: 15
v_gene: TRBV6-1
d_gene: TRBD1
j_gene: TRBJ1-3
CDR3nt: TGTGCCAGCAGAGCCGGACAGGGGACTGGAAACACCATATATTTT
CDR3aa: CASRAGQGTGNTIYF

abundance: -
len: 15
v_gene: TRBV28
d_gene: TRBD1
j_gene: TRBJ2-7
CDR3nt: TGTGCCAGCAGGGGAGGGACAGGGTACACCTACGAGCAGTACTTC
CDR3aa: CASRGGTGYTYEQYF

abundance: once
len: 15
v_gene: TRBV28
d_gene: -
j_gene: TRBJ2-2
CDR3nt: TGTGCCAGCAGTTTATTTCGGAGGGGGACCGGGGAGCTGTTTTTT
CDR3aa: CASSLFRRGTGELFF

abundance: -
len: 14
v_gene: TRBV28
d_gene: TRBD1
j_gene: TRBJ1-5
CDR3nt: TGTGCCAGCAGTCCCACAGGGGCTAATCAGCCCCAGCATTTT
CDR3aa: CASSPTGANQPQHF